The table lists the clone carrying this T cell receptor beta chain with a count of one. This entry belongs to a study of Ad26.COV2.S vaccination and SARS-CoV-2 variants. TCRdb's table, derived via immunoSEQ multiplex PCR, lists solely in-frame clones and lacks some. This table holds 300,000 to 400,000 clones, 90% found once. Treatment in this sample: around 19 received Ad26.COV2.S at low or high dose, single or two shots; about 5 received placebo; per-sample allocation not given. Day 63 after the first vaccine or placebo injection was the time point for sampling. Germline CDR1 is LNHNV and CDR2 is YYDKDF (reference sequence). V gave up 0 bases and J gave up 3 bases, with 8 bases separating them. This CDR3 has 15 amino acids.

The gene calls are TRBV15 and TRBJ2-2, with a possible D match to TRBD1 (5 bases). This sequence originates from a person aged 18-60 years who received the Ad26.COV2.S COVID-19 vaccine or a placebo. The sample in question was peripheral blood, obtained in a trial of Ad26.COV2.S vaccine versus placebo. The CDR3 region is CATSRDLGDTGELFF. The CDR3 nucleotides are TGTGCCACCAGCAGAGATCTAGGGGACACCGGGGAGCTGTTTTTT.